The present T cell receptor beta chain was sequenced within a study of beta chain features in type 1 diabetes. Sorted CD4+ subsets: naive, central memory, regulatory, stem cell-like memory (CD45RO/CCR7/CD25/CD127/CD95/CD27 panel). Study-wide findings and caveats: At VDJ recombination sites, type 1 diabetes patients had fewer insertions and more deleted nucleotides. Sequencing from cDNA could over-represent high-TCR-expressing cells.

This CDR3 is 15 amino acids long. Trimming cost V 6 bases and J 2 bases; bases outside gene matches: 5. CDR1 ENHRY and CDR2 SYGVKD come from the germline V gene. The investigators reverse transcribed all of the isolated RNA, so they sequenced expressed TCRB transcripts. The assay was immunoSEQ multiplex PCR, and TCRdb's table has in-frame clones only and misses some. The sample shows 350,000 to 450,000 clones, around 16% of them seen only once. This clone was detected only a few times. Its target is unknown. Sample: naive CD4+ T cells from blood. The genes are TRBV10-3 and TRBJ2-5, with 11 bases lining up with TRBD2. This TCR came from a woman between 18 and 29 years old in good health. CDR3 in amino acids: CAISGTSGEQETQYF. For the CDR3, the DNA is TGTGCCATCAGCGGGACTAGCGGAGAACAAGAGACCCAGTACTTC.